The T cell receptor beta chain described here comes from a study of T cell responses to AZD1222 COVID-19 vaccine. Study observations and caveats: Donors were largely white British and mainly female; clonal diversity was possibly underestimated. Compared with day 0, the breadth and depth of the Spike-specific TCR repertoire rose significantly after two doses of AZD1222. Researchers report vaccine-associated CD4 TCRs spanning spike, with dominance at 160-218 and 743-854.

Germline V gene data show CDR1 as MNHEY and CDR2 as SVGAGI. CDR3 length: 14 residues. With V trimmed by 7 bases and J by 2 bases, 5 bases remained unmatched. The table came from immunoSEQ multiplex PCR; TCRdb's copy has only in-frame clones and leaves some out. This table has 95,000 to 100,000 clones, around 84% appearing once. A remark on this clone: Its matching antigen is unknown.

This chain joins TRBV6-5 and TRBJ2-7; 10 bases are shared with TRBD1. Source: peripheral blood, taken on day 0 of AZD1222 vaccination. This TCR was recovered from an adult in good health. The DNA for the CDR3 is TGTGCCAGCACCGGGGACAGGGGAACCTACGAGCAGTACTTC. Protein: CASTGDRGTYEQYF.